This is a list of T cell receptor beta chains from one sample in a study of T cells after yellow fever vaccination. Each CDR3 protein is one row after TCRdb ran MiXCR on the 5' RACE reads. The table has some 340,000 distinct CDR3 sequences, approximately 4% seen once. Sample: PBMCs, taken 5 days after the yellow fever booster vaccination. Source of these receptors: a man between 18 and 35 years old who received the YFV17D yellow fever vaccine. The CDR3 runs from the conserved cysteine through the conserved F or W. D genes are given only for firm matches. Size tells how often a clone was seen (once, few, many) or the class of an expanded clone, and some rows leave it out.

j_call | d_call | clone_size | v_call | cdr3_nt | cdr3_aa
TRBJ2-1 | TRBD2 | many | TRBV2 | TGTGCCAGCAGCTGGATTAGCGGGGGGGACTCGGGAGGGCTTGAGCAGTTCTTC | CASSWISGGDSGGLEQFF
TRBJ1-2 | TRBD1 | . | TRBV20-1 | TGCAGTGCTCCGGACAGGGAACGGGATAACTATGGCTACACCTTC | CSAPDRERDNYGYTF
TRBJ2-3 | . | . | TRBV7-3 | TGTGCCAGCAGCCCAAGGGGTAGCTCAGATACGCAGTATTTT | CASSPRGSSDTQYF
TRBJ2-2 | . | . | TRBV5-1 | TGCGCCAGCCTTTCTAGCGTTAACACCGGGGAGCTGTTTTTT | CASLSSVNTGELFF
TRBJ1-1 | TRBD1 | few | TRBV5-1 | TGCGCCAGCAGCTTGGCCGGGACAGCTGACACTGAAGCTTTCTTT | CASSLAGTADTEAFF
TRBJ2-3 | . | many | TRBV7-8 | TGTGCCAGCAGCTCGCAGGCGCTGGGGGGAGATACGCAGTATTTT | CASSSQALGGDTQYF
TRBJ2-1 | TRBD2 | many | TRBV20-1 | TGCAGTGCTAGCGGCGGGGGGAGACGTGAGCAGTTCTTC | CSASGGGRREQFF
TRBJ2-5 | TRBD2 | many | TRBV14 | TGTGCCAGCAGCCAAGAACTGGCGGGGGTGGAGACCCAGTACTTC | CASSQELAGVETQYF
TRBJ2-3 | TRBD1 | few | TRBV24-1 | TGTGCCACCAGTGACTACAGGGGGCGGACGCAGTATTTT | CATSDYRGRTQYF
TRBJ2-6 | . | . | TRBV18 | TGTGCCAGCTCAGCTCAGGCTCCAGGGGCCAACGTCCTGACTTTC | CASSAQAPGANVLTF
TRBJ1-2 | TRBD1 | . | TRBV5-4 | TGTGCCAGCAGCGGATCAAAACAGGGGGCGAACTATGGCTACACCTTC | CASSGSKQGANYGYTF
TRBJ1-6 | TRBD1 | . | TRBV10-2 | TGCGCCAGCAGTGAGTTGGGCAGGGGGGGTTCACCCCTCCACTTT | CASSELGRGGSPLHF
TRBJ2-1 | TRBD2 | few | TRBV12-3/TRBV12-4 | TGTGCCAGCAGTCCCGCGGGACTACCCTACAATGAGCAGTTCTTC | CASSPAGLPYNEQFF
TRBJ2-1 | . | few | TRBV7-3 | TGTGCCAGCGGCTTAGGGGGGACTACCGACAATGAGCAGTTCTTC | CASGLGGTTDNEQFF
TRBJ1-2 | . | many | TRBV11-2 | TGTGCCAGCAGCTTAGGTCTGGCTAACTATGGCTACACCTTC | CASSLGLANYGYTF
TRBJ2-7 | TRBD2 | few | TRBV10-1 | TGCGCCAGCAGTGAGGGCAGCGGGGGATACTACGAGCAGTACTTC | CASSEGSGGYYEQYF
TRBJ2-3 | . | many | TRBV13 | TGTGCCAGTACCGGCCTCGCGGCAGATACGCAGTATTTT | CASTGLAADTQYF
TRBJ1-3 | . | . | TRBV19 | TGTGCCAGTAGTATTTTCGGGGCTGGAAACACCATATATTTT | CASSIFGAGNTIYF
TRBJ1-2 | TRBD1 | few | TRBV27 | TGTGCCAGCAGTCTGCGGACAGGGGGAGCCTATGGCTACACCTTC | CASSLRTGGAYGYTF
TRBJ1-2 | . | few | TRBV9 | TGTGCCAGCAGACCGGACAGAAACTATGGCTACACCTTC | CASRPDRNYGYTF
TRBJ2-4 | . | . | TRBV20-1 | TGCAGTGCGAATCCCGAATTCCCGAAAAACATTCAGTACTTC | CSANPEFPKNIQYF
TRBJ1-3 | . | . | TRBV20-1 | TGCAGTGCTCGACCCCCGTTAGACACCATATATTTT | CSARPPLDTIYF
TRBJ2-2 | . | few | TRBV2 | TGTGCCAGCGTTAAGGATGGCGGGGAGCTGTTTTTT | CASVKDGGELFF
TRBJ2-3 | . | few | TRBV7-6 | TGTGCCAGCAGCTTAGCGGAGGGTTCCACAGATACGCAGTATTTT | CASSLAEGSTDTQYF
TRBJ1-2 | . | . | TRBV12-3/TRBV12-4 | TGTGCCAGCATTCTCACGACCCGTTACAGGGAATGGGCTAACTATGGCTACACCTTC | CASILTTRYREWANYGYTF
TRBJ2-3 | . | few | TRBV18 | TGTGCCAGCTCACCTAATAGCAACACAGATACGCAGTATTTT | CASSPNSNTDTQYF
TRBJ2-5 | . | . | TRBV15 | TGTGCCACCAGCAGAGCTAGCCCGGCGATCTGGTACCAAGAGACCCAGTACTTC | CATSRASPAIWYQETQYF
TRBJ2-5 | TRBD2 | many | TRBV10-3 | TGTGCCGCCGGGAGGACCCTACAAGAGACCCAGTACTTC | CAAGRTLQETQYF
TRBJ2-1 | TRBD1 | . | TRBV4-3 | TGCGCCAGCAGCCAAGCGACAGGGTTGTATGAGCAGTTCTTC | CASSQATGLYEQFF
TRBJ2-5 | TRBD2 | . | TRBV28 | TGTGCCAGCAGTTTTGCCCGGGGGGAGATTTATGACCAAGAGACCCAGTACTTC | CASSFARGEIYDQETQYF
TRBJ2-7 | . | . | TRBV7-9 | TGTGCCAGCAGCTCTTTCGGGGTCCCTCACGAGCAGTACTTC | CASSSFGVPHEQYF
TRBJ2-4 | . | . | TRBV29-1 | TGCAGCGTCACGCAGGGGGGGGTTTTAAACATTCAGTACTTC | CSVTQGGVLNIQYF
TRBJ2-3 | . | many | TRBV4-1 | TGCGCCAGCAGCCAAGAGGGGCGAGACACAGATACGCAGTATTTT | CASSQEGRDTDTQYF
TRBJ2-5 | . | few | TRBV9 | TGTGCCAGCAGCGTGGCCGGGACTGGCGAAGAGACCCAGTACTTC | CASSVAGTGEETQYF
TRBJ1-4 | TRBD1 | many | TRBV4-3 | TGCGCCAGCAGCCCGCTGGGACAGGGGGCAAAAGATGAAAAACTGTTTTTT | CASSPLGQGAKDEKLFF
TRBJ1-2 | TRBD1 | few | TRBV7-2 | TGTGCCAGCAGGCCAAGACAGGGACCAGGCGAGGGCTACACCTTC | CASRPRQGPGEGYTF
TRBJ1-2 | . | many | TRBV6-5 | TGTGCCAGCAGTATAGGAACAGGGTTAGGAGGCTACACCTTC | CASSIGTGLGGYTF
TRBJ2-3 | TRBD1 | . | TRBV7-8 | TGTGCCAGCAGCTTAAACCCAGGGGGTAGCACAGATACGCAGTATTTT | CASSLNPGGSTDTQYF
TRBJ1-2 | . | many | TRBV7-2 | TGTGCCAGCAGCTTAGCGCGGAGACAGTCCTATGGCTACACCTTC | CASSLARRQSYGYTF
TRBJ1-1 | TRBD1 | . | TRBV7-9 | TGTGCCAGCAGCCCGGGCCCGGACAGGCCGGGGGGGGCGGCTGAAGCTTTCTTT | CASSPGPDRPGGAAEAFF
TRBJ1-3 | . | . | TRBV2 | TGTGCCACAAAAACCGGATTCTCTGGAAACACCATATATTTT | CATKTGFSGNTIYF
TRBJ1-5 | . | few | TRBV12-3/TRBV12-4 | TGTGCCAGCAGTTTTAGGCAGGAGCCCTATCAGCCCCAGCATTTT | CASSFRQEPYQPQHF
TRBJ1-4 | . | few | TRBV25-1 | TGTGCCAGCAGCAGACAAAATGAAAAACTGTTTTTT | CASSRQNEKLFF
TRBJ1-6 | TRBD1 | . | TRBV3-1 | TGTGCCAGCAGCCCGCGGACAGGGGAGGCACCCCTCCACTTT | CASSPRTGEAPLHF
TRBJ2-5 | . | many | TRBV20-1 | TGCAGTGCTAGTGGAGCGGCCGGAGAAAAGACCCAGTACTTC | CSASGAAGEKTQYF
TRBJ2-1 | TRBD2 | many | TRBV5-1 | TGCGCCAGCTCATCTGGGGGGGGTGCCTACAATGAGCAGTTCTTC | CASSSGGGAYNEQFF
TRBJ2-3 | . | many | TRBV4-1 | TGCGCCAGCAGCCAAGATGGCACCGCCACAGATACGCAGTATTTT | CASSQDGTATDTQYF
TRBJ1-1 | . | . | TRBV5-1 | TGCGCCAGCAGCTTAATAGACAGCCCCATGAACACTGAAGCTTTCTTT | CASSLIDSPMNTEAFF
TRBJ2-2 | . | few | TRBV7-2 | TGTGCCAGCAGCCGTAGTGGGCACACCGGGGAGCTGTTTTTT | CASSRSGHTGELFF
TRBJ2-5 | TRBD1 | few | TRBV5-1 | TGCGCCAGCAGCTTGGCCGGCGGACAGGGCCAAGAGACCCAGTACTTC | CASSLAGGQGQETQYF
TRBJ2-1 | TRBD2 | . | TRBV5-1 | TGCGCCAGCAGCTTTAATAGCGGGGGTTACAATGAGCAGTTCTTC | CASSFNSGGYNEQFF
TRBJ2-5 | . | few | TRBV4-1 | TGCGCCAGCAGCCAAGATCAGCTTGCACAAGAGACCCAGTACTTC | CASSQDQLAQETQYF
TRBJ1-1 | . | few | TRBV4-1 | TGCGCCAGCAGCCAGGGACCCGGAGGCACTGAAGCTTTCTTT | CASSQGPGGTEAFF
TRBJ1-1 | . | few | TRBV9 | TGTGCCAGCAGCGTAGGGGTCGATACTGAAGCTTTCTTT | CASSVGVDTEAFF
TRBJ1-2 | TRBD1 | many | TRBV7-2 | TGTGCCAGCAGCCTAACCGGGACAGCCTATGGCTACACCTTC | CASSLTGTAYGYTF
TRBJ2-7 | . | . | TRBV7-6 | TGTGCCAGCAGCCCCGAGGCAGGAAACTACGAGCAGTACTTC | CASSPEAGNYEQYF
TRBJ2-3 | TRBD2 | many | TRBV7-8 | TGTGCCAGCAGCCGTCCTAGCGGGGGGTTCACAGATACGCAGTATTTT | CASSRPSGGFTDTQYF
TRBJ2-5 | TRBD2 | many | TRBV13 | TGTGCCAGCAGCCCCCGGACTAGCGGGGCACAAGAGACCCAGTACTTC | CASSPRTSGAQETQYF
TRBJ1-2 | . | . | TRBV4-3 | TGCGCCAGCAGCCGGGGAGAGGGCTATGGCTACACCTTC | CASSRGEGYGYTF
TRBJ2-3 | TRBD2 | . | TRBV7-3 | TGTGCCAGCAGCCCCGGTCCTAGCGGGGGTTACTCAACAGATACGCAGTATTTT | CASSPGPSGGYSTDTQYF